The sample holds one count of the clone carrying this T cell receptor (beta chain). Its antigen is currently unknown. The data belong to a study of PD-1 blockade in mismatch repair-deficient tumors. For the study at large: Patients had fewer than 15 mismatch repair-deficient cancer types and were previously treated and progressing. Broader study findings: Rapid post-treatment expansion, then contraction, generally preceding radiologic response, marked tumor-resident clones.

TCR sequencing covered a few patients who responded to pembrolizumab. V shed 3 bases and J shed 5 bases, with 10 bases lying between them. The CDR3 spans 13 residues. CDR1 and CDR2 (germline): MNHEY, SVGAGI. TCRdb's table, derived via immunoSEQ multiplex PCR, lists solely in-frame clones and lacks some. The sample contains about 100,000 clones, over 75% of which appear only once. The TCR sequence derives from an adult with mismatch repair-deficient cancer. V is TRBV6-5 and J is TRBJ1-1; D is ambiguous. Source: peripheral blood, taken about 36 weeks after starting pembrolizumab. CDR3: CASSYNYFTEAFF. The CDR3 DNA sequence: TGTGCCAGCAGTTATAACTACTTTACTGAAGCTTTCTTT.